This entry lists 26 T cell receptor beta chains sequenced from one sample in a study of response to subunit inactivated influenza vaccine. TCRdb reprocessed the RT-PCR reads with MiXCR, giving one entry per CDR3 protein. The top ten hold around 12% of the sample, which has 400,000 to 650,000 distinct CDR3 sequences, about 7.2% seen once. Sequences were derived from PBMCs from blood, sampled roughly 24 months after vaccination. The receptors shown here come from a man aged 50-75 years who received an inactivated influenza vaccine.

The CDR3, as DNA: TGTGCCAGCAGAGCGGGGGGGGCTGGATCAGATACGCAGTATTTT. This codes for CASRAGGAGSDTQYF. The chain recombines TRBV28 with TRBJ2-3; 10 positions agree with TRBD2. V dropped 6 bases and J dropped 4; count of bases not matched to a gene: 7. The CDR3 totals 15 residues. The germline gives CDR1 MDHEN, CDR2 SYDVKM.

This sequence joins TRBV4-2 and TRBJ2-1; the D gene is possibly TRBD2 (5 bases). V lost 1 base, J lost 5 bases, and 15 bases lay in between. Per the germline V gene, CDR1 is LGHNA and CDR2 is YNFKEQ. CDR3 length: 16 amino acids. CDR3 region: CASSQGNQRRNNEQFF. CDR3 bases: TGTGCCAGCAGCCAAGGCAACCAGCGGCGCAACAATGAGCAGTTCTTC.

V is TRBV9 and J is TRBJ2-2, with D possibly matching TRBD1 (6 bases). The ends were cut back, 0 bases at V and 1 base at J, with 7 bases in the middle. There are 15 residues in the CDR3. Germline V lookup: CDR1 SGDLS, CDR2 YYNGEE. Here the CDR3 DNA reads TGTGCCAGCAGCGTAGAGGGACAGAACACCGGGGAGCTGTTTTTT. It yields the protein CASSVEGQNTGELFF. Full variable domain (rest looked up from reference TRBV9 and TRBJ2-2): DSGVTQTPKHLITATGQRVTLRCSPRSGDLSVYWYQQSLDQGLQFLIQYYNGEERAKGNILERFSAQQFPDLHSELNLSSLELGDSALYFCASSVEGQNTGELFFGEGSRLTVL.

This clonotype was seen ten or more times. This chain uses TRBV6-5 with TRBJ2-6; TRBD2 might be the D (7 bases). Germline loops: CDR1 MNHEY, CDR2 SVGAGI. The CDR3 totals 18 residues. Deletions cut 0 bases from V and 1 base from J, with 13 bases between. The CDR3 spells CASSYSQGRASGANVLTF. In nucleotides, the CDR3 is TGTGCCAGCAGTTACTCTCAGGGGAGGGCGTCTGGGGCCAACGTCCTGACTTTC.

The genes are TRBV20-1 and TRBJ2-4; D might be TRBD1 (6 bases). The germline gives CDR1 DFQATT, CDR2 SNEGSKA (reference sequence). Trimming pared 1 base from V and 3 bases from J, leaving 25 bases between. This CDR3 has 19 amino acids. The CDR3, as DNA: TGCAGTGCTAGAGTTCTCTTGCTTCCGGGACAAGAGGGCAAAAACATTCAGTACTTC. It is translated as CSARVLLLPGQEGKNIQYF.

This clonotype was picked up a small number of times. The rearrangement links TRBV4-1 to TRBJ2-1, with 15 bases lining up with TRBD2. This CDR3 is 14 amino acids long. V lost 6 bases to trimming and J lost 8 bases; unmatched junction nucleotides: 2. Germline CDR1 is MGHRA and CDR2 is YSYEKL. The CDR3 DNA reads TGCGCCAGCAGAGGACTAGCGGGAGGGTATGAGCAGTTCTTC. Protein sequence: CASRGLAGGYEQFF.

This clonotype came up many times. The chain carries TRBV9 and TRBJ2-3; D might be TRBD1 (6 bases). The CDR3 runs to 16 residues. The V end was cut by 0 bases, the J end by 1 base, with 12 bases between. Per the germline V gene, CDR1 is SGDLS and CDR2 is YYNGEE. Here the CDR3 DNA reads TGTGCCAGCAGCGTAGGGGGGCGGTTAGGCACAGATACGCAGTATTTT. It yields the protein CASSVGGRLGTDTQYF.

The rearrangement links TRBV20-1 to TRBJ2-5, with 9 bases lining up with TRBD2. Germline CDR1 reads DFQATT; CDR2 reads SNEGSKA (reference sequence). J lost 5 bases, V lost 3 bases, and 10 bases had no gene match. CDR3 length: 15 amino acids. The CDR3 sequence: CSARGALAGRETQYF. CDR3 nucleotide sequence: TGCAGTGCTAGGGGGGCTCTAGCGGGACGGGAGACCCAGTACTTC.

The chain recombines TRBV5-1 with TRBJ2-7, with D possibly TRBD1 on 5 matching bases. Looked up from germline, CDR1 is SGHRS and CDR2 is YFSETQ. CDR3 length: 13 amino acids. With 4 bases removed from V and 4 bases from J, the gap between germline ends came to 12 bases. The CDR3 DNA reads TGCGCCAGCAGCCTATTGACAGATTACGAGCAGTACTTC. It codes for CASSLLTDYEQYF.

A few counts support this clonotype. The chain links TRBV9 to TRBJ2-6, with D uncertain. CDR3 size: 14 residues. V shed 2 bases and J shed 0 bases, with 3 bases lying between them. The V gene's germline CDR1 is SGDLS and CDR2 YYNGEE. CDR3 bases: TGTGCCAGCAGCGTCGACTCTGGGGCCAACGTCCTGACTTTC. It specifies CASSVDSGANVLTF.

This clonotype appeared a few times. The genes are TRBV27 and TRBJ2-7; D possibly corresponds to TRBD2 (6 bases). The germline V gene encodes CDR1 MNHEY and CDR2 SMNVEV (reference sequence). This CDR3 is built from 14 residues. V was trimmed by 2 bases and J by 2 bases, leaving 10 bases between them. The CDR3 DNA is TGTGCCAGCAGTTTAGGCGGGATCCCCTACGAGCAGTACTTC. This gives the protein CASSLGGIPYEQYF.

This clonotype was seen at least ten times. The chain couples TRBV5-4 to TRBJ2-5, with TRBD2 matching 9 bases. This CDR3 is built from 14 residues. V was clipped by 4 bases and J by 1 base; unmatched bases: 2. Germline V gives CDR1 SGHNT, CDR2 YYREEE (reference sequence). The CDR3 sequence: CASSRTSVQETQYF. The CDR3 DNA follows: TGTGCCAGCAGCCGGACTAGCGTCCAAGAGACCCAGTACTTC.

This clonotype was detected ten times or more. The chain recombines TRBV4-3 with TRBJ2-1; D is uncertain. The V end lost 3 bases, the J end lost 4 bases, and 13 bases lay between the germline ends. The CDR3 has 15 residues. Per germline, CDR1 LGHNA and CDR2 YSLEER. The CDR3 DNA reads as TGCGCCAGCAGCCAGAGCCCAGGCGGTTACAATGAGCAGTTCTTC. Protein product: CASSQSPGGYNEQFF.

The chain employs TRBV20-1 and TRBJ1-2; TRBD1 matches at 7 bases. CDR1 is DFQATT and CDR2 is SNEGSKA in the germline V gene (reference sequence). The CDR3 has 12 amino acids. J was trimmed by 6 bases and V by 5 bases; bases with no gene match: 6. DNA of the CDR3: TGCAGTGCTCCCGACAGGGTGAATGGCTACACCTTC. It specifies CSAPDRVNGYTF.

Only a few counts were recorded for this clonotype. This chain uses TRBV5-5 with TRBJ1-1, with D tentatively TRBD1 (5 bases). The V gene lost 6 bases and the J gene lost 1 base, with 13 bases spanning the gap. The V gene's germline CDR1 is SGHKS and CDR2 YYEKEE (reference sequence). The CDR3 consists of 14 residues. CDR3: CASTMRRGNTEAFF. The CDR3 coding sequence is TGTGCCAGCACTATGAGGAGGGGGAACACTGAAGCTTTCTTT.

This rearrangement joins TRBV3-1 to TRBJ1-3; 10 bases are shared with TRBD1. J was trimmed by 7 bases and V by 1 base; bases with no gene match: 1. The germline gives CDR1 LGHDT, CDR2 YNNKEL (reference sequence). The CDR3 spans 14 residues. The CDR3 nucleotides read TGTGCCAGCAGCCAAGCGGGACAGGGGAACACCATATATTTT. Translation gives CASSQAGQGNTIYF.

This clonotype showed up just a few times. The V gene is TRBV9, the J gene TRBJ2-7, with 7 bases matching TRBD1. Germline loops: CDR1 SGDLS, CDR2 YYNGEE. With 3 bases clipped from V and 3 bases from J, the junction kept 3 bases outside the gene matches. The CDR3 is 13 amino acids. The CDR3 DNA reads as TGTGCCAGCAGCGCCGGGACAGTCTACGAGCAGTACTTC. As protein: CASSAGTVYEQYF.

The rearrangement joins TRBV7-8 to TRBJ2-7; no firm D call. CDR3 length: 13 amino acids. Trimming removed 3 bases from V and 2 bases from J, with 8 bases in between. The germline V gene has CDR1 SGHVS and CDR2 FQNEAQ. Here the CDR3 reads CASSFYGAYEQYF. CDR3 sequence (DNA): TGTGCCAGCAGCTTTTATGGGGCCTACGAGCAGTACTTC.

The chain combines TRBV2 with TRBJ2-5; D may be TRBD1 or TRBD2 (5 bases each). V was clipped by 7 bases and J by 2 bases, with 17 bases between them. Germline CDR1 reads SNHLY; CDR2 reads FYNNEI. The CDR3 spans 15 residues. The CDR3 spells CASINGQGGQETQYF. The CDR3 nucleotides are TGTGCCAGCATCAACGGGCAGGGCGGGCAAGAGACCCAGTACTTC.

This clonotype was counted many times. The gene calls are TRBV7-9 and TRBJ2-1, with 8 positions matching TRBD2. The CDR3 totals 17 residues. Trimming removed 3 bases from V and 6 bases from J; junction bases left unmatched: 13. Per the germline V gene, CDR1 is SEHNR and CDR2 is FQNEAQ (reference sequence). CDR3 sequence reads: CASSLPRGGHRGNEQFF. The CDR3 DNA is TGTGCCAGCAGCTTGCCCCGGGGGGGGCATCGGGGCAATGAGCAGTTCTTC.

The CDR3 sequence is CASSSGLSQYF. Here the CDR3 DNA reads TGTGCCAGCAGCAGCGGTTTAAGTCAGTACTTC. V usage is TRBV5-6 and J usage is TRBJ2-5, with D possibly TRBD2 on 5 matching bases. Germline V gene sequence: CDR1 SGHDT, CDR2 YYEEEE. Between the trimmed V and J ends, which lost 4 bases and 11 bases, there was a span of 12 bases. The CDR3 spans 11 residues.

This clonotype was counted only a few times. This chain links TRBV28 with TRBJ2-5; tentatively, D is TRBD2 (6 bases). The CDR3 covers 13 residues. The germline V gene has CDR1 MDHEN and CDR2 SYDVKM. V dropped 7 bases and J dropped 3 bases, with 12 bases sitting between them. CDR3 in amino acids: CASNPGLEETQYF. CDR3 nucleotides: TGTGCCAGCAACCCGGGACTTGAAGAGACCCAGTACTTC.

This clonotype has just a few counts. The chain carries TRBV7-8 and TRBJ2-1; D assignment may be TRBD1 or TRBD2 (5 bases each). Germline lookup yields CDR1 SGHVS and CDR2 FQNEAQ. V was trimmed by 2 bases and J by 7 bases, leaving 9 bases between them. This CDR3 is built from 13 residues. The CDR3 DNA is TGTGCCAGCAGCTTATACGAGGGGAATGAGCAGTTCTTC. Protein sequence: CASSLYEGNEQFF.

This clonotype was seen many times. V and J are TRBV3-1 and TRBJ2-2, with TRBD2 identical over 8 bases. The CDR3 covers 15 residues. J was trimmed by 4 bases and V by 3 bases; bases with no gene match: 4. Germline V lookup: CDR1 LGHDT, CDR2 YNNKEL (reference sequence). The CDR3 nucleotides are TGTGCCAGCAGCCAGAAGCGGGAGCGCACCGGGGAGCTGTTTTTT. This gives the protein CASSQKRERTGELFF.

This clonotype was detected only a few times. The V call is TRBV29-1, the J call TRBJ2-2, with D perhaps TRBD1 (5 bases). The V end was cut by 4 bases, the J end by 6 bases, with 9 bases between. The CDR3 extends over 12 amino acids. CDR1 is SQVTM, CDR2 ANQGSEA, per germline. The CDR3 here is CSVGVGAGELFF. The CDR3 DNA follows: TGCAGCGTTGGAGTAGGGGCCGGGGAGCTGTTTTTT.

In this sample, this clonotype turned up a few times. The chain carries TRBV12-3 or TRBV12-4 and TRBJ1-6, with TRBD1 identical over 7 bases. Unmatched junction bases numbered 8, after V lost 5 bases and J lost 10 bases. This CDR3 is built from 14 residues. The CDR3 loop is CASSPRQGGSPLHF. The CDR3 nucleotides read TGTGCCAGCAGTCCTCGACAGGGCGGGTCACCCCTCCACTTT.